These 14 T cell receptor beta chains came from one sample sequenced in a study of T cell clonality in common variable immunodeficiency. The repertoire was sequenced with immunoSEQ multiplex PCR; TCRdb's copy has only in-frame clones and lacks some. The specimen gives about 81,000 clones without singletons; the ten biggest hold about 0.8%. Input material: peripheral blood mononuclear cells. These receptors were obtained from a person between 18 and 75 years old in good health.

This clone occurred many times. Sequencing ends 3 residues short of the CDR3 end; the germline J gene provides the rest. V is TRBV11-2 and J is TRBJ1-2; perhaps TRBD1 as D (5 bases). Germline CDR1 reads SGHAT; CDR2 reads FQNNGV. V was trimmed by 0 bases and J by 2 bases, leaving 10 bases between them. The length of the CDR3 is 15 residues. CDR3: CASSLDRAGNYGYTF. Incomplete CDR3 DNA: TGTGCCAGCAGCTTAGATCGCGCAGGGAACTATGGC.

At least ten counts were recorded for this clone. The read comes to an end 3 residues before the CDR3 does, leaving the germline J gene to fill in the end. The gene calls are TRBV20-1 and TRBJ2-3; 8 bases align to TRBD2. Germline V gene data show CDR1 as DFQATT and CDR2 as SNEGSKA (reference sequence). The CDR3 runs to 16 residues. The V and J ends lost 5 bases and 5 bases, in that order; junction bases with no gene match: 15. The sequenced CDR3 bases are TGCAGTGCTGAACCCTTGATGAGCGGGAGTATAGATACG. It encodes CSAEPLMSGSIDT. The full-length CDR3 reads as CSAEPLMSGSIDTQYF.

This clone was counted at least ten times. Sequencing ends 3 residues short of the CDR3 end; the germline J gene provides the rest. The chain is built from TRBV5-1 and TRBJ2-1; 10 positions agree with TRBD1. V shed 3 bases and J 7 bases; nucleotides not matched to a gene: 7. Germline loops: CDR1 SGHRS, CDR2 YFSETQ. This CDR3 spans 15 amino acids. The CDR3: CASSWTGGGGNEQFF. Incomplete CDR3 DNA: TGCGCCAGCAGCTGGACAGGGGGGGGTGGGAATGAG.

This clone was detected ten times or more. Read coverage stops 3 residues before the CDR3 terminus; the germline J gene supplies the remainder. The rearrangement uses TRBV12-3 or TRBV12-4 and TRBJ2-7; 9 bases agree with TRBD1. The CDR3 covers 14 residues. Trimming removed 3 bases from V and 4 bases from J; junction bases left unmatched: 4. The covered CDR3 bases are TGTGCCAGCAGTTTTCGGGACAGGGTTTACGAG. It codes for CASSFRDRVYE. The CDR3 in its entirety is CASSFRDRVYEQYF.

This clone was seen ten or more times. Sequencing ends 3 residues short of the CDR3 end; the germline J gene provides the rest. The rearrangement links TRBV11-2 to TRBJ1-5, with a weak D call TRBD1 (5 bases). The CDR3 totals 15 residues. The germline CDR1 and CDR2 sequences are SGHAT and FQNNGV. The DNA read from the CDR3 is TGTGCCAGCAGCTTAGGGACCGGGACTCGGATACCC. This translates into CASSLGTGTRIP. The CDR3 in its entirety is CASSLGTGTRIPQHF.

This clone was recorded at least ten times. The read ends 3 residues before the CDR3 terminus; that terminus is restored from the germline J gene. The genes are TRBV5-4 and TRBJ2-3, with D unresolved. V lost 2 bases, J lost 2 bases, and 15 bases lay in between. The germline V gene has CDR1 SGHNT and CDR2 YYREEE (reference sequence). The CDR3 is 16 residues long. CDR3 DNA (partial): TGTGCCAGCAGCTTAGCTACCTCTTATCTCACAGATACG. Residues: CASSLATSYLTDT. The full CDR3 reads CASSLATSYLTDTQYF.

This clone was seen ten or more times. The read ends 3 residues shy of where the CDR3 ends; the end is completed using the germline J gene. The V and J genes are TRBV5-6 and TRBJ2-7, with TRBD2 identical over 9 bases. Germline lookup yields CDR1 SGHDT and CDR2 YYEEEE. The V segment lost 4 bases and the J segment 4 bases; nucleotides outside the gene matches: 6. CDR3 length: 14 amino acids. The CDR3 DNA, read in part, is TGTGCCAGCAGCGTCTATAGCGGGAGTTACGAG. Its translation is CASSVYSGSYE. The full CDR3 protein is CASSVYSGSYEQYF.

This clone was found a few times. The sequence runs out 3 residues before the end of the CDR3; the remainder is reconstructed from the germline J gene. The chain has TRBV19 and TRBJ1-5; maybe TRBD1 (6 bases). The CDR3 covers 15 residues. The V end was cut by 0 bases, the J end by 2 bases, with 8 bases between. Germline CDR1 LNHDA, CDR2 SQIVND (reference sequence). The CDR3 DNA, read in part, is TGTGCCAGTAGTATAGAGGCAGGGGGCAATCAGCCC. Amino acid sequence: CASSIEAGGNQP. Given in full, the CDR3 is CASSIEAGGNQPQHF.

This clone was observed at least ten times. Read sequence stops 3 residues before the CDR3 end, and the germline J gene provides the missing end. This chain joins TRBV20-1 and TRBJ2-5; D possibly corresponds to TRBD2 (6 bases). The CDR3 sequence is 14 residues long. Trimming shortened V by 3 bases and J by 1 base, and 12 bases separated the two germline ends. Germline V gene sequence: CDR1 DFQATT, CDR2 SNEGSKA (reference sequence). The part of the CDR3 DNA that was read is TGCAGTGCTAGGATGGGAGCGGGCCAAGAGACC. This codes for CSARMGAGQET. The complete CDR3 reads CSARMGAGQETQYF.

This clone was detected only a few times. Sequencing ends 3 residues short of the CDR3 end; the germline J gene provides the rest. The chain couples TRBV7-9 to TRBJ1-3; unclear D gene. There are 15 residues in the CDR3. Germline CDR1 and CDR2: SEHNR and FQNEAQ (reference sequence). Trimming took off 5 bases at V and 4 bases at J, with 15 bases between the two ends. CDR3 sequence: CASSPKTPEGNTIYF. The covered CDR3 bases are TGTGCCAGCAGCCCGAAGACACCTGAGGGAAACACC.

This clone was observed at least ten times. The read falls 3 residues short of the CDR3 end, and the missing part is taken from the germline J gene. The gene calls are TRBV10-3 and TRBJ2-1; TRBD1 agrees at 10 bases. The V and J ends lost 4 bases and 6 bases, in that order; junction bases with no gene match: 0. Germline CDR1 and CDR2: ENHRY and SYGVKD. The CDR3 consists of 13 residues. The covered CDR3 bases are TGTGCCATCAGTGGGACAGGGGGCAATGAG. Residues: CAISGTGGNE. The whole CDR3 region reads CAISGTGGNEQFF.

Of note for this clone: The read is 3 residues too short to cover the CDR3 end, so that end is filled in from the germline J gene. The J gene is TRBJ1-3, the V gene TRBV18, with a tentative D call TRBD1 (6 bases). The germline V gene has CDR1 KGHSH and CDR2 LQKENI. The CDR3 runs 17 residues. V was trimmed by 5 bases and J by 0 bases, leaving 17 bases between them. CDR3 region: CASSEETGILSGNTIYF. Incomplete CDR3 DNA: TGTGCCAGCTCAGAAGAAACAGGGATTCTCTCTGGAAACACC.

Ten or more counts support this clone. The sequence runs out 3 residues before the end of the CDR3; the remainder is reconstructed from the germline J gene. V usage is TRBV20-1 and J usage is TRBJ1-5; no reliable D call. CDR3 size: 15 residues. Germline V gene data show CDR1 as DFQATT and CDR2 as SNEGSKA (reference sequence). The V gene lost 6 bases and the J gene lost 0 bases, with 15 bases spanning the gap. The CDR3: CSANRGPDSNQPQHF. Partial CDR3 DNA: TGCAGTGCCAACCGGGGTCCAGATAGCAATCAGCCC.

This clone occurred many times. The read falls 3 residues short of the CDR3 end, and the missing part is taken from the germline J gene. This chain joins TRBV5-1 and TRBJ2-7; 8 positions match TRBD2. The CDR3 is 18 residues long. Germline CDR1 SGHRS, CDR2 YFSETQ. V was clipped by 0 bases and J by 0 bases; unmatched bases: 11. CDR3 bases read: TGCGCCAGCAGCTTGGACCCGTCACGGCGGGAGGCCTCCTACGAG. This codes for CASSLDPSRREASYE. The full CDR3 is CASSLDPSRREASYEQYF.